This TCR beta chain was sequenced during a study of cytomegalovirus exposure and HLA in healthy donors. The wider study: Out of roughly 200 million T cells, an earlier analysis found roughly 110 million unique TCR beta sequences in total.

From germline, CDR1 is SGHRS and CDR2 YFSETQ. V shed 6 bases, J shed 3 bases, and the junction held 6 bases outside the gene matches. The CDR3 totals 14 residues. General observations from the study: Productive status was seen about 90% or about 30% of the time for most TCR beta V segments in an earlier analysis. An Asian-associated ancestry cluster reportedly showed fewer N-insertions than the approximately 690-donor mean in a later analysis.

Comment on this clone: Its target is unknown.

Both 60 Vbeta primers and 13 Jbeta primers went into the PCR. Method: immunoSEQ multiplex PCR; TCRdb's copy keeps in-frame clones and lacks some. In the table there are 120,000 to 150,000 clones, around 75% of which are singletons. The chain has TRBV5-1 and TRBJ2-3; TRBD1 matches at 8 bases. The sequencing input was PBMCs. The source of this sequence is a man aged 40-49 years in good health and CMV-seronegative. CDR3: CASTGRGQTDTQYF. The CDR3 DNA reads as TGCGCCAGCACAGGCAGGGGGCAAACAGATACGCAGTATTTT.